Below, 3 T cell receptor beta chains from the same sample are listed, as sequenced in a study of blood T cell repertoires in COVID-19. Sequencing was performed with immunoSEQ multiplex PCR; in TCRdb, only in-frame clones are kept and a portion is missing. The top ten clones hold less than 3% of a sample with under 300,000 clones, 80% to 85% of them seen once. Input material: peripheral blood. Receptors were obtained from a woman aged 55-69 years with active or convalescent COVID-19.

This clone was observed a few times. The chain links TRBV19 to TRBJ1-2, with D unclear. The CDR3 runs to 14 residues. V lost 2 bases to trimming and J lost 0 bases, with 7 bases between them. CDR1 LNHDA and CDR2 SQIVND come from the germline V gene (reference sequence). The CDR3 region is CASSIHRTNYGYTF. The CDR3 DNA sequence: TGTGCCAGTAGTATACACAGAACTAACTATGGCTACACCTTC.

The chain combines TRBV25-1 with TRBJ1-3; TRBD1 might be the D (5 bases). The CDR3 contains 15 residues. V gave up 3 bases and J gave up 2 bases, with 11 bases separating them. The germline gives CDR1 MGHDK, CDR2 SYGVNS. The CDR3 DNA follows: TGTGCCAGCAGTGATTGGGGAGGGGCTGGAAACACCATATATTTT. Its protein is CASSDWGGAGNTIYF. Full variable domain (missing parts from reference TRBV25-1 and TRBJ1-3): EADIYQTPRYLVIGTGKKITLECSQTMGHDKMYWYQQDPGMELHLIHYSYGVNSTEKGDLSSESTVSRIRTEHFPLTLESARPSHTSQYLCASSDWGGAGNTIYFGEGSWLTVV.

The rearrangement uses TRBV11-2 and TRBJ2-5, with 7 bases lining up with TRBD1. This CDR3 comprises 14 residues. In germline, CDR1 is SGHAT, CDR2 FQNNGV. After removal of 1 base from V and 5 bases from J, the junction contained 4 bases not matched to a gene. The CDR3 region is CASSLVGGGETQYF. The DNA of the CDR3 is TGTGCCAGCAGCTTAGTAGGGGGCGGGGAGACCCAGTACTTC.